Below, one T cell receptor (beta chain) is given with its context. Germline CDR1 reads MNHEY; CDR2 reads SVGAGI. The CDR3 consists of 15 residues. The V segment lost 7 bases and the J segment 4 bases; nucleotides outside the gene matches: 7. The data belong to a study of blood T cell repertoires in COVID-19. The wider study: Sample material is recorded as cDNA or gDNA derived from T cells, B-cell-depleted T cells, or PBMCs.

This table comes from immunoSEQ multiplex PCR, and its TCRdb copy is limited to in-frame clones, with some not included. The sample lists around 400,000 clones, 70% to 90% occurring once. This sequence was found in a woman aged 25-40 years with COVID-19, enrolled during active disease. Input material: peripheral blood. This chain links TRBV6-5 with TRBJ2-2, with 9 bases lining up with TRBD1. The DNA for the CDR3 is TGTGCCAGCAACCAACAGGGGGCGGCCACCGGGGAGCTGTTTTTT. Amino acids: CASNQQGAATGELFF.